This T cell receptor beta chain was identified during a study of blood T cell repertoires in COVID-19. Study-level information: Samples of COVID-19 (acute and convalescent) were obtained from the United States, Italy and Spain.

How the authors handled the data: Estimation of nucleated cell counts was performed using reference gene primer amplification. Only in-frame clones appear in the TCRdb table, and some are missing; sequencing was by immunoSEQ multiplex PCR. V and J calls and clone size are given by that table; D and trimming were obtained from the DNA. The sample consists of around 320,000 clones, around 87% of them appearing once. Ages ranged from about 18 to 89 years, with residence in 20 to 30 US areas. CDR1 and CDR2 from the germline V gene are GTSNPN and SVGIG (reference sequence). The length of the CDR3 is 12 residues. Trimming took 2 bases from V and 4 from J, leaving 8 bases between them.

The sample consisted of PBMCs or T cells enriched from blood (not recorded which). This chain joins TRBV30 and TRBJ1-2, with D perhaps matching TRBD1 (6 bases). The TCR sequence derives from a woman in her late teens or twenties with acute COVID-19. The CDR3 loop is CAWSRQVYGYTF. In DNA form, the CDR3 reads TGTGCCTGGAGTAGACAGGTCTATGGCTACACCTTC.